This T cell receptor beta chain was retrieved from a study of cytotoxic CD8 clonotypes in ibrutinib-treated CLL. Study-wide results and caveats: Researchers report that baseline clonality outpaced age-matched healthy donors and tracked circulating CD8+ T-cell counts. The study sampled sustained-remission and progressing patients at different times.

The assay was immunoSEQ multiplex PCR, and TCRdb's table has in-frame clones only and misses some. The table shows some 200,000 clones, with just under 80% occurring only once. In germline, CDR1 is MNHEY, CDR2 SMNVEV (reference sequence). V was shortened by 7 bases and J by 0 bases, with 16 bases between the two germline ends. The length of the CDR3 is 15 residues. Concerning this clone itself: Its cognate antigen is unknown.

This sequence was found in a human donor with chronic lymphocytic leukemia. This specimen was PBMCs, taken after 12 months of ibrutinib treatment. The chain carries TRBV27 and TRBJ2-7, with D unresolved. This chain's CDR3 is CASKPSGLSSYEQYF. In DNA form, the CDR3 reads TGTGCCAGCAAACCTAGTGGGCTGAGCTCCTACGAGCAGTACTTC.